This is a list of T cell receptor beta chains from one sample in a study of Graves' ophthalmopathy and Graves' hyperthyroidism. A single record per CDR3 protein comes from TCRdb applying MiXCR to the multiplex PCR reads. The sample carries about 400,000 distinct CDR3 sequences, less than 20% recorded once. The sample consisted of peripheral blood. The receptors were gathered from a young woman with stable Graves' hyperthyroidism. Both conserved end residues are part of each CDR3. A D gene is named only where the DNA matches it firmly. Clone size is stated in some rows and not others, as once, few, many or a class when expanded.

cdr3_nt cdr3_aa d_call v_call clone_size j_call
TGTGCCAGTAGCGGGGACCTTTTCTATGGCTACACCTTC CASSGDLFYGYTF NA TRBV19 many TRBJ1-2
TGTGCCAGCACCGAAGACAGGGGTGAATATGGCTACACCTTC CASTEDRGEYGYTF TRBD1 TRBV5-5 few TRBJ1-2
TGCGCCAGCAGCTTATCATGGGGAGGAGGCTACACCTTC CASSLSWGGGYTF NA TRBV5-1 many TRBJ1-2
TGCAGTGCTTCAGCGACCGGGACAATCGACGAGCAGTACTTC CSASATGTIDEQYF NA TRBV20-1 many TRBJ2-7
TGTGCCAGCAGAGATGTGGGACTACAGTACTTC CASRDVGLQYF TRBD2 TRBV6-2/TRBV6-3 many TRBJ2-7
TGTGCCACCAGCGGGGGGGGACCTGGGGCCAACGTCCTGACTTTC CATSGGGPGANVLTF TRBD2 TRBV24-1 many TRBJ2-6
TGCAGTGCGGTTCGGGCCCCAGAGACCCAGTACTTC CSAVRAPETQYF NA TRBV20-1 many TRBJ2-5
TGCAGTGCTAGAATCGGCGGCGAGAACACTGAAGCTTTCTTT CSARIGGENTEAFF NA TRBV20-1 many TRBJ1-1
TGCGCCAGCAGCTTGACGGGACAGGCGTGGGACGAGCAGTACTTC CASSLTGQAWDEQYF TRBD1 TRBV5-1 few TRBJ2-7
TGTGCCAGCAGTGAAGAGCTAGCGGGGGGGGGAGAGCAGTACTTC CASSEELAGGGEQYF TRBD2 TRBV6-1 many TRBJ2-7
TGTGCCAGCAGCGTAGGAACTAGCCGGGGTCAGGATACGCAGTATTTT CASSVGTSRGQDTQYF NA TRBV9 NA TRBJ2-3
TGTGCCAGCAGCTCCGGACTAGTGGGGACCCAGTACTTC CASSSGLVGTQYF TRBD2 TRBV7-8 NA TRBJ2-5
TGTGCCAGCAGCCGGACTAGCGGGGGATTCTCCTACGAGCAGTACTTC CASSRTSGGFSYEQYF TRBD2 TRBV7-8 few TRBJ2-7
TGTGCCAGCAGTTTAGTTGGAACCCAAGGCTACACCTTC CASSLVGTQGYTF NA TRBV12-3/TRBV12-4 once TRBJ1-2
TGTGCCAGCAGTTCTCGACCCAAGGCGGGCACCGGGGAGCTGTTTTTT CASSSRPKAGTGELFF NA TRBV6-5 many TRBJ2-2
TGTGCCAGCAGCTTCATAGGGAAAGAGACCCAGTACTTC CASSFIGKETQYF NA TRBV7-8 many TRBJ2-5
TGTGCCAGCAGTCGCGCCGGGGCTCAGCCCCAGCATTTT CASSRAGAQPQHF NA TRBV12-3/TRBV12-4 many TRBJ1-5
TGCAGTGCACCAGAGCAGAGGCGGGGGTCCAATTCACCCCTCCACTTT CSAPEQRRGSNSPLHF NA TRBV20-1 NA TRBJ1-6
TGTGCCAGTAGTATCGGACAGTGGAGCACCGGGGAGCTGTTTTTT CASSIGQWSTGELFF NA TRBV19 many TRBJ2-2
TGTGCCAGCAGGCCCCTAGGCAGGGTGCCGGGGACCCAGTACTTC CASRPLGRVPGTQYF NA TRBV6-2/TRBV6-3 many TRBJ2-5
TGTGCCAGCAGTGAAGGGGACACACAGAACACTGAAGCTTTCTTT CASSEGDTQNTEAFF NA TRBV2 many TRBJ1-1
TGTGCCAGCAGTTTATGGGGGGGAAGCTATGGCTACACCTTC CASSLWGGSYGYTF NA TRBV27 many TRBJ1-2
TGTGCCAGCAGTGAAAACAGGGAATCGAAGCAGTACTTC CASSENRESKQYF NA TRBV2 many TRBJ2-7
TGTGCCAGTGGTACTACAGGGGAGGGTAGTCAGCCCCAGCATTTT CASGTTGEGSQPQHF TRBD1 TRBV19 many TRBJ1-5
TGTGCCAGCAGTTATGGGGTGAAAAACATTCAGTACTTC CASSYGVKNIQYF NA TRBV6-2/TRBV6-3 many TRBJ2-4
TGTGCCAGCAGTAGAACTTTGACTTCGCCCGGACTAGCGGCGGGACTAGAGACCCAGTACTTC CASSRTLTSPGLAAGLETQYF TRBD2 TRBV11-1 many TRBJ2-5
TGTGCCAGTAGTAAAAGACAGGGGGCGCTGAACACTGAAGCTTTCTTT CASSKRQGALNTEAFF TRBD1 TRBV19 many TRBJ1-1
TGTGCCAGCAGGGACAGGGGGCAAGAGACCCAGTACTTC CASRDRGQETQYF TRBD1 TRBV2 many TRBJ2-5
TGCGCCAGCAGCCAGGGCCGTACGGGGACCGGGGAGCTGTTTTTT CASSQGRTGTGELFF NA TRBV4-1 NA TRBJ2-2
TGCAGTGCCTCGACAGGGAAGGGATGGAACACTGAAGCTTTCTTT CSASTGKGWNTEAFF TRBD1 TRBV20-1 many TRBJ1-1
TGTGCCAGCGGGACAGGGGGATTCTATGGCTACACCTTC CASGTGGFYGYTF TRBD1 TRBV2 NA TRBJ1-2
TGTGCCAGCAGCTTGGGCGGGGGTAGGGCCGGGGAGCTGTTTTTT CASSLGGGRAGELFF TRBD2 TRBV7-2 many TRBJ2-2
TGTGCCAGCAGTTTGGCGGGGGTGGGGTATAATTCACCCCTCCACTTT CASSLAGVGYNSPLHF NA TRBV27 NA TRBJ1-6
TGCGCCAGCAGCTTGGCTGCAGGATCGATTGGCGAGCAGTACTTC CASSLAAGSIGEQYF NA TRBV5-1 few TRBJ2-7
TGTGCCAGCAGGGCAGGGGGGACCGGGGAGCTGTTTTTT CASRAGGTGELFF NA TRBV12-3/TRBV12-4 many TRBJ2-2
TGTGCCAGCAAAAGGGGAGAGGCTAACTATGGCTACACCTTC CASKRGEANYGYTF NA TRBV6-1 many TRBJ1-2
TGCGCCAGCAGCCAGGCGACAGGCTCATTGGGGGGGGAGCAGTACTTC CASSQATGSLGGEQYF NA TRBV4-1 few TRBJ2-7
TGTGCCAGCAGTTTGACCGGACGGCTCGCGGGATACGAGCAGTACTTC CASSLTGRLAGYEQYF NA TRBV27 many TRBJ2-7
TGTGCCAGCAGCGCCACCTGGATAATGGGGACCCAGTACTTC CASSATWIMGTQYF NA TRBV2 many TRBJ2-5
TGCGCCAGCAGCCGGGAGGGGGCTTTCTCCGGGGAGCTGTTTTTT CASSREGAFSGELFF NA TRBV5-1 many TRBJ2-2
TGTGCCAGCAGTTACAGGGGCGGACTGGGGACCGAGACCCAGTACTTC CASSYRGGLGTETQYF NA TRBV6-5 many TRBJ2-5
TGTGCCAGCAACCAGGACACCATCTCTGGAAACACTATATATTTT CASNQDTISGNTIYF NA TRBV12-3/TRBV12-4 NA TRBJ1-3
TGCAGTGCTAGGGGGGACAGGGGGAGCAATCAGCCCCAGCATTTT CSARGDRGSNQPQHF TRBD1 TRBV20-1 many TRBJ1-5
TGCGCCAGCAGTCGGAGGGGCCCAAACTACGAGCAGTACTTC CASSRRGPNYEQYF NA TRBV5-1 many TRBJ2-7
TGTGCCAGCAGTTTCGGTCCGATACGGAACACTGAAGCTTTCTTT CASSFGPIRNTEAFF NA TRBV6-5 many TRBJ1-1
TGCAGCGTTGAAACGATGACTGAAGCTTTCTTT CSVETMTEAFF NA TRBV29-1 many TRBJ1-1
TGTGCCAGCAGTGAAGGGTATGGCAATCAGCCCCAGCATTTT CASSEGYGNQPQHF NA TRBV6-1 many TRBJ1-5
TGTGCCAGCAGTGATGGGTCCGCAGGGGGCTTTGGCGAGACCCAGTACTTC CASSDGSAGGFGETQYF TRBD1 TRBV25-1 few TRBJ2-5
TGTGCCAGCAGTTCATTGACAGGGTTAGACGTCTTCACTGAAGCTTTCTTT CASSSLTGLDVFTEAFF TRBD1 TRBV12-3/TRBV12-4 NA TRBJ1-1
TGTGCCAGCTCAACTTCAGGGGGCCCGACACCCCGAGCTTTCTTT CASSTSGGPTPRAFF TRBD1 TRBV18 few TRBJ1-1
TGTGCCAGCAGCCGCCAGTCGGGACAGGGGTTTTCACCCCTCCACTTT CASSRQSGQGFSPLHF TRBD1 TRBV27 many TRBJ1-6
TGCAGTGCTAGAGTTGTCGAGGGAGTTTCACCCCTCCACTTT CSARVVEGVSPLHF NA TRBV20-1 many TRBJ1-6
TGTGCCACCAGTCCACAGGGCCCTAAAAATCAGCCCCAGCATTTT CATSPQGPKNQPQHF NA TRBV24-1 many TRBJ1-5
TGCAGTGCTAGAGATCTAAGGGACAGGGGGCGCGTAAATAGAGAGACCCAGTACTTC CSARDLRDRGRVNRETQYF TRBD1 TRBV20-1 many TRBJ2-5
TGTGCCAGCAGTGATCCCGGGACAGGGACCAGGGGCTATGGCTACACCTTC CASSDPGTGTRGYGYTF TRBD1 TRBV6-1 many TRBJ1-2